These 10 T cell receptor beta chains came from one sample sequenced in a study of blood T cell repertoires in COVID-19. Produced via immunoSEQ multiplex PCR; TCRdb's table is partial and in-frame only. Of fewer than 80,000 clones in the sample, over 75% were seen once. Sequenced sample: peripheral blood. The receptors were gathered from a human donor in a cohort sampled during active COVID-19.

V and J are TRBV15 and TRBJ1-2, with a tentative D call TRBD1 (5 bases). CDR1 and CDR2 (germline): LNHNV, YYDKDF (reference sequence). Trimming left V 3 bases short and J 4 bases short, with 15 bases between. The CDR3 contains 15 residues. CDR3 sequence (DNA): TGTGCCACCAGCAGGCCCGGGGGGGGTTTCTATGGCTACACCTTC. Amino acid sequence: CATSRPGGGFYGYTF.

The chain has TRBV15 and TRBJ1-6, with TRBD1 matching over 9 bases. The CDR3 contains 17 residues. The germline gives CDR1 LNHNV, CDR2 YYDKDF (reference sequence). V dropped 1 base and J dropped 9; count of bases not matched to a gene: 10. The DNA for the CDR3 is TGTGCCACCAGCAGAGGGGGTATAGGGACAGGGATTTCACCCCTCCACTTT. Residues: CATSRGGIGTGISPLHF.

This clone was seen just once. This likely comes from a read error, as the CDR3 has no conserved phenylalanine or tryptophan at its end. The DNA is omitted, as the CDR3 cannot be located on it reliably, and the CDR3 follows TCRdb's listing. The chain has TRBV28 and TRBJ2-7; the table names TRBD2, a call not compared with the DNA. From germline, CDR1 is MDHEN and CDR2 SYDVKM. The CDR3 sequence runs 14 residues, both termini included. The CDR3: CASSSLAGLVPHFL.

V and J are TRBV27 and TRBJ2-1; 8 positions match TRBD2. The V segment lost 5 bases and the J segment 7 bases; nucleotides outside the gene matches: 13. Germline V gene sequence: CDR1 MNHEY, CDR2 SMNVEV (reference sequence). This CDR3 is built from 16 residues. The CDR3 DNA follows: TGTGCCAGCAGTATGTCCGTGACTAGCGCTTGGAATGAGCAGTTCTTC. This encodes CASSMSVTSAWNEQFF.

This clone showed up just once. The chain recombines TRBV19 with TRBJ1-1, with D perhaps matching TRBD1 (5 bases). Germline V gene lookup returns CDR1 LNHDA and CDR2 SQIVND (reference sequence). The ends were cut back, 5 bases at V and 5 bases at J, with 12 bases in the middle. This CDR3 comprises 13 residues. The CDR3 sequence is CASSVREGTEAFF. The CDR3 bases are TGTGCCAGTAGTGTCAGGGAAGGGACTGAAGCTTTCTTT.

This chain uses TRBV3-1 (or the pseudogene TRBV3-2) with TRBJ1-2; D gene uncertain. This CDR3 is 14 amino acids long. V lost 5 bases and J lost 0, with 10 bases in between. In germline, CDR1 is LGHDT, CDR2 YNNKEL (reference sequence). The CDR3 sequence: CASSAGWANYGYTF. The CDR3 coding sequence is TGTGCCAGCAGCGCCGGGTGGGCTAACTATGGCTACACCTTC.

This sequence joins TRBV2 and TRBJ2-3; 8 nucleotides line up with TRBD1. This CDR3 is 15 amino acids long. Germline CDR1 reads SNHLY; CDR2 reads FYNNEI. V gave up 5 bases and J gave up 4 bases; unmatched junction bases: 8. CDR3 DNA sequence: TGTGCCAGCAGTAAGGGGACAGGTAATGCAGATACGCAGTATTTT. Amino acid sequence: CASSKGTGNADTQYF.

V is TRBV25-1 and J is TRBJ1-2; D perhaps matches TRBD1 (6 bases). The CDR3 totals 14 residues. Trimming shortened V by 3 bases and J by 6 bases, and 14 bases separated the two germline ends. CDR1 and CDR2 (germline): MGHDK, SYGVNS. CDR3 nucleotide sequence: TGTGCCAGCAGTGACACAGGGACAAGCGATGGCTACACCTTC. Protein: CASSDTGTSDGYTF.

V usage is TRBV2 and J usage is TRBJ2-3; TRBD1 aligns across 9 bases. V dropped 5 bases and J dropped 6; count of bases not matched to a gene: 6. Germline CDR1 and CDR2: SNHLY and FYNNEI. The CDR3 has 14 residues. The CDR3 coding sequence is TGTGCCAGCAGTTATGACAGGGGGTCGGATACGCAGTATTTT. It codes for CASSYDRGSDTQYF.

The chain carries TRBV30 and TRBJ2-5; no reliable D call. Germline CDR1 reads GTSNPN; CDR2 reads SVGIG (reference sequence). The CDR3 loop spans 10 amino acids. Trimming stripped 5 bases from V and 5 bases from J, with 6 bases between. This chain's CDR3 is CAWAQETQYF. CDR3 DNA sequence: TGTGCCTGGGCTCAGGAGACCCAGTACTTC. Filled out from reference TRBV30 and TRBJ2-5, the complete variable domain reads SQTIHQWPATLVQPVGSPLSLECTVEGTSNPNLYWYRQAAGRGLQLLFYSVGIGQISSEVPQNLSASRPQDRQFILSSKKLLLSDSGFYLCAWAQETQYFGPGTRLLVL.